This paragraph reports one TCR beta chain. Antigen unknown. These data come from a study of T-cell memory formation after mild COVID-19. The CDR3 has 12 amino acids. V dropped 5 bases and J dropped 15; count of bases not matched to a gene: 6. TCRdb re-called the 5' RACE reads through MiXCR, storing one row per CDR3 protein. The table includes 270,000 or so distinct CDR3 sequences, roughly 18% detected once. The study, taken as a whole, reports: Clones which contracted sat mainly in CM and EM if CD4+, and in EMRA if CD8+. Whereas later expanders leaned CD4+, clones contracting day 15 to 85 showed a balanced CD4/CD8 makeup.

The rearrangement links TRBV12-3 or TRBV12-4 to TRBJ1-3; 11 nucleotides match TRBD1. This TCR derives from a man between 18 and 29 years old who had mild COVID-19 (a few samples of this study predate the infection). Cell type and time point are not known. Sequencing used PBMCs or a T cell subset sorted from them (not recorded which). Here the CDR3 reads CASSISGTGGYF. In DNA, the CDR3 is TGTGCCAGCAGTATTTCCGGGACAGGGGGATATTTT.